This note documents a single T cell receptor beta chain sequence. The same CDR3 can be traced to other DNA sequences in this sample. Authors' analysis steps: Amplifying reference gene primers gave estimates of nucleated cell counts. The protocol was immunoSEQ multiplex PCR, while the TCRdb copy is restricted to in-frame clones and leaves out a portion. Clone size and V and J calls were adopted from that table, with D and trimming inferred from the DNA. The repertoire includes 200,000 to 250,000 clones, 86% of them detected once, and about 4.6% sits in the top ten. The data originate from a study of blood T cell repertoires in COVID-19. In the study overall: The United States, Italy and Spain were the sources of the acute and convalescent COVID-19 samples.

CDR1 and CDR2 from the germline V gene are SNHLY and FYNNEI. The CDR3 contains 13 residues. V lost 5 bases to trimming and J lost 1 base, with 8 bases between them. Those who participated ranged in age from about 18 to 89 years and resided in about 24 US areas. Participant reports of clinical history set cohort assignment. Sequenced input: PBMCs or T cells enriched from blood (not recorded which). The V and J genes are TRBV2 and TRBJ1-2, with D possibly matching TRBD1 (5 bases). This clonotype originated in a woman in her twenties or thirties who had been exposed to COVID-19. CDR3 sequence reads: CASSRQLNYGYTF. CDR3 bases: TGTGCCAGCAGTCGACAGCTTAACTATGGCTACACCTTC.